This T cell receptor (beta chain) was retrieved from a study of identical twins (dated by TCRdb to the mid-2010s). Describing the broader study: To test whether fetal clonotypes persist, the study used deep sequencing on TCR alpha and beta repertoires from monozygotic twins, unrelated adults of various ages, and cord blood. Replicate twin experiments were performed at different times using different library preparation protocols to rule out contamination.

This clonotype has at least ten counts. Its antigen has not been determined. No base quality information exists; no much larger clone differs at one position. Library prep was done by 5' RACE. These reads were obtained on an Illumina HiSeq 2000. A universal primer binding site was introduced by template switching, and a unique molecular identifier was present in the final cDNA, enabling accurate counting of TCR cDNA molecules. Specific primers in the conserved constant-segment region were used to synthesize first-strand cDNA for the TCR alpha and beta chains. To control for contamination, every cDNA library carried two barcodes: a SMART-Mk sample barcode plus Illumina barcodes. TruSeq adapter sequences, together with Illumina sample barcodes, were added in two successive PCR steps. Sequencing of the TCR alpha and beta cDNA libraries was done on the Illumina HiSeq platform using custom primers. Processing in the source paper ran as follows. MiGEC was used to process raw reads and extract unique molecular identifiers, and MiXCR was used to find CDR3 positions. Recombination models were inferred per individual with the repgenHMM and IGoR tools using an EM algorithm. Shared clonotype analysis was performed with the tcR package in R, normalizing sharing by the product of cloneset sizes. To study raw recombination free of thymic and clonal selection effects, out-of-frame nonproductive sequences were analyzed. Starting from the raw public reads, TCRdb applied fastp trimming at Q25, assembled clones with MiXCR and retained in-frame beta chains. For every CDR3 protein sequence, its rows merge into one entry that carries the most common genes and DNA. These V and J calls are TCRdb output, not the study's own analysis. In all, the sample holds roughly 250,000 distinct CDR3 sequences, and roughly 7% of those were seen once. The ten biggest clones cover roughly 3.9% of the sample.

The germline V gene (reference sequence) specifies LGHDT as CDR1 and YNNKEL as CDR2. The V end loses 1 base and the J end loses 2 bases, and a stretch of 8 bases separates them. Including cysteine and phenylalanine, the CDR3 has 15 amino acids. Here the CDR3 DNA is all that survives: 45 bases in frame from base 1. On the study overall, not on this receptor specifically: Recombination models systematically underestimated out-of-frame TCR alpha sharing in monozygotic twins but agreed with sharing between unrelated individuals. The excess sharing between twins in beta out-of-frame sequences was weaker because fewer shared sequences reduced the signal-to-noise ratio. Invariant T cells such as MAIT and iNKT could partly confound zero-insertion analyses, though diverse VJ usage argued against this for most clonotypes. Fewer insertions were carried by abundant cord blood beta clonotypes; a weaker similar trend was observed in young adult naive repertoires, while no such trend was observed in memory repertoires. Conclusions relied on cross-sectional statistical analysis, since the same donors could not be followed over many years. Out-of-frame TCR alpha sequences shared between twins showed an excess of low generation-probability sequences compared with coincidental sharing between unrelated individuals.

Every donor was a healthy Caucasian. The twin cohort consisted of three pairs of female monozygotic twins, all aged roughly 18 to 29 years. Using Miltenyi CD45RO+ enrichment and human naive T-cell isolation kits, memory (CD45RO+) and naive T cells were isolated from PBMC. A further study also used this sample, focusing on yellow fever vaccine responses in identical twins. The second paper states: The T cell response to vaccination in identical twins was reported by the authors to appear partly convergent and partly personalized. The study precisely tracked vaccine-responding T cell clones in identical twins.

The sequence joins TRBV3-1 to TRBJ2-2; confidence is insufficient to name the D gene. Sequencing used memory (CD45RO+) T cells sorted from blood. The cell subset or site tag for this specimen amounts to: CD45RO+ enriched T cells. The sequence derives from a woman between 18 and 30 years old in good health. The CDR3 reads as follows: CASSQGEGNTGELFF. The DNA sequence is TGTGCCAGCAGCCAAGGGGAAGGAAACACCGGGGAGCTGTTTTTT.